A selection of T cell receptor beta chains follows, all from one sample in a study of blood T cell repertoires in COVID-19. Data came from immunoSEQ multiplex PCR; TCRdb stores just in-frame clones and leaves some out. The profile shows tens of thousands of clones, around 90% of them singletons. The sample comprised peripheral blood. These TCRs come from a man in his 70s with acute or convalescent COVID-19. Each CDR3 is given with its conserved first and last residue. The order of the fields is V gene, D gene, J gene, clone size, CDR3 protein, CDR3 DNA. D genes are given only for firm matches. Expanded clones get a size class; other rows say once, few or many, or leave the size out.

v_gene: TRBV7-8
d_gene: -
j_gene: TRBJ1-2
abundance: -
CDR3aa: CASSMDTANYGYTF
CDR3nt: TGTGCCAGCAGCATGGACACTGCTAACTATGGCTACACCTTC

v_gene: TRBV27
d_gene: TRBD1
j_gene: TRBJ2-7
abundance: few
CDR3aa: CASSPTTGIEQYF
CDR3nt: TGTGCCAGCAGTCCGACGACAGGGATCGAGCAGTACTTC

v_gene: TRBV3-1/TRBV3-2
d_gene: -
j_gene: TRBJ1-2
abundance: -
CDR3aa: CASSQEGQEQGYGYTF
CDR3nt: TGTGCCAGCAGCCAAGAAGGGCAGGAGCAGGGGTATGGCTACACCTTC

v_gene: TRBV18
d_gene: TRBD2
j_gene: TRBJ2-3
abundance: once
CDR3aa: CASSPWASGRTDTQYF
CDR3nt: TGTGCCAGCTCACCATGGGCTAGCGGCCGCACAGATACGCAGTATTTT

v_gene: TRBV5-1
d_gene: TRBD1
j_gene: TRBJ2-3
abundance: -
CDR3aa: CASSSRDSSTDTQYF
CDR3nt: TGCGCCAGCAGCTCCCGGGACAGTAGCACAGATACGCAGTATTTT

v_gene: TRBV24-1
d_gene: -
j_gene: TRBJ1-2
abundance: -
CDR3aa: CATSDDRGYGYTF
CDR3nt: TGTGCCACCAGTGATGATAGGGGGTATGGCTACACCTTC

v_gene: TRBV3-1/TRBV3-2
d_gene: TRBD2
j_gene: TRBJ2-1
abundance: -
CDR3aa: CASSQGNSGRAEQFF
CDR3nt: TGTGCCAGCAGCCAAGGGAATAGCGGGAGGGCTGAGCAGTTCTTC

v_gene: TRBV5-8
d_gene: TRBD1
j_gene: TRBJ1-5
abundance: -
CDR3aa: CASSPGTGDNQPQHF
CDR3nt: TGTGCCAGCAGCCCCGGGACAGGGGACAATCAGCCCCAGCATTTT

v_gene: TRBV11-2
d_gene: TRBD1
j_gene: TRBJ1-2
abundance: -
CDR3aa: CASSLGTGLYGYTF
CDR3nt: TGTGCCAGCAGCTTAGGGACAGGCCTCTATGGCTACACCTTC

v_gene: TRBV4-3
d_gene: TRBD2
j_gene: TRBJ2-3
abundance: -
CDR3aa: CASSQVAAGGADTQYF
CDR3nt: TGCGCCAGCAGCCAAGTAGCGGCGGGAGGGGCAGATACGCAGTATTTT

v_gene: TRBV11-2
d_gene: TRBD1
j_gene: TRBJ2-2
abundance: -
CDR3aa: CASSSTGVSTGELFF
CDR3nt: TGTGCCAGCAGCTCGACAGGGGTTAGCACCGGGGAGCTGTTTTTT

v_gene: TRBV9
d_gene: TRBD2
j_gene: TRBJ2-3
abundance: -
CDR3aa: CASSAFGLAGEDTQYF
CDR3nt: TGTGCCAGCAGCGCCTTTGGACTAGCGGGAGAAGATACGCAGTATTTT

v_gene: TRBV6-5
d_gene: -
j_gene: TRBJ1-6
abundance: -
CDR3aa: CASTTTNSNSPLHF
CDR3nt: TGTGCCAGCACCACAACGAACAGTAATTCACCCCTCCACTTT

v_gene: TRBV27
d_gene: TRBD1
j_gene: TRBJ1-2
abundance: few
CDR3aa: CASSLRAGGYGYTF
CDR3nt: TGTGCCAGCAGTTTACGGGCAGGGGGCTATGGCTACACCTTC

v_gene: TRBV6-6
d_gene: -
j_gene: TRBJ1-5
abundance: -
CDR3aa: CASSPGQPQHF
CDR3nt: TGTGCCAGCAGTCCGGGGCAGCCCCAGCATTTT

v_gene: TRBV11-2
d_gene: TRBD2
j_gene: TRBJ2-3
abundance: -
CDR3aa: CASSARPSGILTDTQYF
CDR3nt: TGTGCCAGCAGCGCCCGTCCTAGCGGGATATTGACAGATACGCAGTATTTT

v_gene: TRBV24-1
d_gene: TRBD2
j_gene: TRBJ2-2
abundance: -
CDR3aa: CATSAKTSGSAGELFF
CDR3nt: TGTGCCACCAGCGCAAAGACTAGCGGGAGCGCCGGGGAGCTGTTTTTT

v_gene: TRBV18
d_gene: TRBD2
j_gene: TRBJ2-3
abundance: -
CDR3aa: CASVGGLEDTQYF
CDR3nt: TGTGCCAGCGTGGGAGGGCTCGAGGATACGCAGTATTTT

v_gene: TRBV24-1
d_gene: TRBD1
j_gene: TRBJ1-4
abundance: -
CDR3aa: CATSDSGGTGTANEKLFF
CDR3nt: TGTGCCACCAGTGATTCTGGTGGGACCGGGACAGCTAATGAAAAACTGTTTTTT

v_gene: TRBV24-1
d_gene: TRBD1
j_gene: TRBJ1-1
abundance: -
CDR3aa: CATHNGQGSTEAFF
CDR3nt: TGTGCCACCCACAACGGACAGGGGAGCACTGAAGCTTTCTTT

v_gene: TRBV5-4
d_gene: -
j_gene: TRBJ2-3
abundance: -
CDR3aa: CASSLGGVGGPTDTQYF
CDR3nt: TGTGCCAGCAGCTTGGGTGGGGTCGGAGGCCCCACAGATACGCAGTATTTT

v_gene: TRBV29-1
d_gene: TRBD2
j_gene: TRBJ2-7
abundance: -
CDR3aa: CSTWTSGSYEQYF
CDR3nt: TGCAGCACTTGGACTAGCGGGAGCTACGAGCAGTACTTC

v_gene: TRBV5-6
d_gene: -
j_gene: TRBJ2-2
abundance: -
CDR3aa: CASSLGVGRAGELFF
CDR3nt: TGTGCCAGCAGCCTGGGGGTGGGCAGAGCCGGGGAGCTGTTTTTT

v_gene: TRBV29-1
d_gene: -
j_gene: TRBJ2-1
abundance: -
CDR3aa: CSGRHESYNEQFF
CDR3nt: TGCAGCGGCCGTCATGAGTCCTACAATGAGCAGTTCTTC

v_gene: TRBV6-5
d_gene: -
j_gene: TRBJ2-6
abundance: -
CDR3aa: CASTSVSGANVLTF
CDR3nt: TGTGCCAGCACGAGTGTCTCTGGGGCCAACGTCCTGACTTTC

v_gene: TRBV18
d_gene: TRBD1
j_gene: TRBJ1-1
abundance: once
CDR3aa: CASSYIRTGLMNTEAFF
CDR3nt: TGTGCCAGCTCATACATTCGGACAGGGTTAATGAACACTGAAGCTTTCTTT

v_gene: TRBV14
d_gene: TRBD2
j_gene: TRBJ2-1
abundance: -
CDR3aa: CASSPGTSGSNSYNEQFF
CDR3nt: TGTGCCAGCAGCCCCGGGACTAGCGGGAGTAATTCCTACAATGAGCAGTTCTTC

v_gene: TRBV20-1
d_gene: -
j_gene: TRBJ2-7
abundance: -
CDR3aa: CSASELRDEQYF
CDR3nt: TGCAGTGCTAGTGAACTCAGGGACGAGCAGTACTTC

v_gene: TRBV5-4
d_gene: -
j_gene: TRBJ1-6
abundance: -
CDR3aa: CASSPSGQGNSPLHF
CDR3nt: TGTGCCAGCAGCCCCAGCGGGCAAGGCAATTCACCCCTCCACTTT

v_gene: TRBV28
d_gene: TRBD2
j_gene: TRBJ2-7
abundance: -
CDR3aa: CASGVLAGVYEQYF
CDR3nt: TGTGCCAGCGGAGTTCTAGCGGGAGTCTACGAGCAGTACTTC

v_gene: TRBV28
d_gene: -
j_gene: TRBJ1-4
abundance: -
CDR3aa: CASSPMQGLNEKLFF
CDR3nt: TGTGCCAGCTCCCCCATGCAGGGATTAAATGAAAAACTGTTTTTT

v_gene: TRBV15
d_gene: -
j_gene: TRBJ2-7
abundance: -
CDR3aa: CATSRDLLGLEEQYF
CDR3nt: TGTGCCACCAGCAGAGATCTTTTGGGGCTTGAGGAGCAGTACTTC

v_gene: TRBV5-4
d_gene: TRBD1
j_gene: TRBJ1-5
abundance: -
CDR3aa: CASSRDRANQPQHF
CDR3nt: TGTGCCAGCAGCAGGGACAGGGCTAATCAGCCCCAGCATTTT

v_gene: TRBV14
d_gene: -
j_gene: TRBJ2-7
abundance: -
CDR3aa: CASSPMDSFYEQYF
CDR3nt: TGTGCCAGCAGCCCCATGGACTCTTTCTACGAGCAGTACTTC

v_gene: TRBV9
d_gene: TRBD2
j_gene: TRBJ2-7
abundance: -
CDR3aa: CASSAGTTLSYEQYF
CDR3nt: TGTGCCAGCAGCGCCGGGACTACTCTCTCCTACGAGCAGTACTTC

v_gene: TRBV18
d_gene: TRBD2
j_gene: TRBJ2-1
abundance: -
CDR3aa: CASSPGLAAFNEQFF
CDR3nt: TGTGCCAGCTCACCAGGGCTAGCGGCCTTCAATGAGCAGTTCTTC

v_gene: TRBV19
d_gene: -
j_gene: TRBJ1-5
abundance: -
CDR3aa: CASSMESARNQPQHF
CDR3nt: TGTGCCAGTAGTATGGAGAGCGCACGCAATCAGCCCCAGCATTTT

v_gene: TRBV29-1
d_gene: -
j_gene: TRBJ1-4
abundance: -
CDR3aa: CSVKKGATNEKLFF
CDR3nt: TGCAGCGTCAAAAAGGGGGCAACTAATGAAAAACTGTTTTTT

v_gene: TRBV24-1
d_gene: TRBD2
j_gene: TRBJ2-1
abundance: -
CDR3aa: CATSGPSGRSYNEQFF
CDR3nt: TGTGCCACCAGTGGTCCGAGCGGGAGGTCCTACAATGAGCAGTTCTTC